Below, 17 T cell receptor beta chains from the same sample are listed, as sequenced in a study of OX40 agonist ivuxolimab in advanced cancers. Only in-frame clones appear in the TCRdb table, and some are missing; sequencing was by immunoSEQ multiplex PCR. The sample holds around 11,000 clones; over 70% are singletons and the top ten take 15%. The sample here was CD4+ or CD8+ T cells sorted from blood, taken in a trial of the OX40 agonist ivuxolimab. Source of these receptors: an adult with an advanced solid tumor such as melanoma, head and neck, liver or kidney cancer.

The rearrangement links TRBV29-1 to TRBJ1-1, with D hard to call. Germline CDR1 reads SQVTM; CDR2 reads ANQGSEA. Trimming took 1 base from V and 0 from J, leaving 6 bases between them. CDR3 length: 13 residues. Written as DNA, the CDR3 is TGCAGCGTTGAAGGAGGTGTGAACACTGAAGCTTTCTTT. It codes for CSVEGGVNTEAFF.

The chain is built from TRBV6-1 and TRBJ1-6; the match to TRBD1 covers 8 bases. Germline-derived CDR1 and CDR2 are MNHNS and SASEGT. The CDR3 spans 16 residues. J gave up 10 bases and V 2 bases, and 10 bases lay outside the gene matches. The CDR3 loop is CASSEKTGTGNSPLHF. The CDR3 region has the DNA TGTGCCAGCAGTGAAAAAACCGGGACAGGAAACTCACCCCTCCACTTT.

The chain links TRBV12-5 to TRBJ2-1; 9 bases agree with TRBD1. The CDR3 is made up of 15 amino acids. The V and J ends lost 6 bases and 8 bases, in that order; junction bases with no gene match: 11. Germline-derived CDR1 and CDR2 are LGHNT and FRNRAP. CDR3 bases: TGTGCTAGTGGCGTGGGACAGGGCCTGCTAGATGAGCAGTTCTTC. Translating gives CASGVGQGLLDEQFF. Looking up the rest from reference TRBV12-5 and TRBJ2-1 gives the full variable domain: DARVTQTPRHKVTEMGQEVTMRCQPILGHNTVFWYRQTMMQGLELLAYFRNRAPLDDSGMPKDRFSAEMPDATLATLKIQPSEPRDSAVYFCASGVGQGLLDEQFFGPGTRLTVL.

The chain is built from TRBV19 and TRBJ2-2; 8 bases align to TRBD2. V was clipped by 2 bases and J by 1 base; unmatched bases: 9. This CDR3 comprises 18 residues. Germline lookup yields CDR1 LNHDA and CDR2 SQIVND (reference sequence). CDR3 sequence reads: CASSINVWSGGNTGELFF. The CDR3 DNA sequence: TGTGCCAGTAGTATAAACGTCTGGAGCGGGGGGAACACCGGGGAGCTGTTTTTT.

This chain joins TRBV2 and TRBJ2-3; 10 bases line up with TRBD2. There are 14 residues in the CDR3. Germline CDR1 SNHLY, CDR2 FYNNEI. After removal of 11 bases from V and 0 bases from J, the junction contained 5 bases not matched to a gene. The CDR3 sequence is CALAGELSTDTQYF. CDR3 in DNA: TGTGCCCTAGCGGGGGAACTAAGCACAGATACGCAGTATTTT.

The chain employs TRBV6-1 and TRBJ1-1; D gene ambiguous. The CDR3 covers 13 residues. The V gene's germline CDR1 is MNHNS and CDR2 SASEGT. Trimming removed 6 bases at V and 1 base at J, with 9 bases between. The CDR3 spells CASRPGGNTEAFF. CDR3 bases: TGTGCCAGCAGACCGGGAGGGAACACTGAAGCTTTCTTT.

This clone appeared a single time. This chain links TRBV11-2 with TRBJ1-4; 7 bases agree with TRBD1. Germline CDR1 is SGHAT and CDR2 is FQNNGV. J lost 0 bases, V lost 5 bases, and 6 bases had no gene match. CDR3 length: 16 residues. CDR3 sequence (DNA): TGTGCCAGCAGCGACTGGACAGGCCCAACTAATGAAAAACTGTTTTTT. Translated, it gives CASSDWTGPTNEKLFF.

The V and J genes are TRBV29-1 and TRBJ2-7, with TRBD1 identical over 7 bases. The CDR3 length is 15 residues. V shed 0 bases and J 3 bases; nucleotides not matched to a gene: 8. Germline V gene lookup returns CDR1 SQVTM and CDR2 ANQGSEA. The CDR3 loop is CSVEDAGQVSYEQYF. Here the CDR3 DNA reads TGCAGCGTTGAAGATGCCGGACAGGTCAGCTACGAGCAGTACTTC.

CDR3 coding DNA: TGTGCCAGTAGTATAGGACAGGGTGGCGAGCAGTACTTC. The encoded protein is CASSIGQGGEQYF. The chain recombines TRBV19 with TRBJ2-7; 7 nucleotides agree with TRBD1. From germline, CDR1 is LNHDA and CDR2 SQIVND (reference sequence). The V gene end was trimmed by 1 base and the J gene end by 6 bases; junction bases not matched to a gene: 3. This CDR3 spans 13 amino acids.

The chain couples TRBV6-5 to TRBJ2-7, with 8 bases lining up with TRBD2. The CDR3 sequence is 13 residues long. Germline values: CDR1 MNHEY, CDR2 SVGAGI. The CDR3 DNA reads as TGTGCGGCCCGGGGGGGAGGGCCCCACGAGCAGTACTTC. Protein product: CAARGGGPHEQYF.

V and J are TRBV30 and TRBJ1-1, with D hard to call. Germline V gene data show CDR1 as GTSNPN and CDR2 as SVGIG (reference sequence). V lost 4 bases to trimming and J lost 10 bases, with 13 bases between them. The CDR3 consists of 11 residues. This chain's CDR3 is CAWTKGPGAFF. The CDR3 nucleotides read TGTGCCTGGACCAAGGGCCCCGGAGCTTTCTTT. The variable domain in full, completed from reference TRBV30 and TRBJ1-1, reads SQTIHQWPATLVQPVGSPLSLECTVEGTSNPNLYWYRQAAGRGLQLLFYSVGIGQISSEVPQNLSASRPQDRQFILSSKKLLLSDSGFYLCAWTKGPGAFFGQGTRLTVV.

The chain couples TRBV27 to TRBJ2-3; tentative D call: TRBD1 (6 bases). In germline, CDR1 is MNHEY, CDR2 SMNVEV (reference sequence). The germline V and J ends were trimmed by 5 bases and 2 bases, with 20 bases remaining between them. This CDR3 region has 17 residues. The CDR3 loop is CASSPGEAPGYTDTQYF. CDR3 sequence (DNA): TGTGCCAGCAGTCCAGGGGAAGCGCCCGGTTACACAGATACGCAGTATTTT.

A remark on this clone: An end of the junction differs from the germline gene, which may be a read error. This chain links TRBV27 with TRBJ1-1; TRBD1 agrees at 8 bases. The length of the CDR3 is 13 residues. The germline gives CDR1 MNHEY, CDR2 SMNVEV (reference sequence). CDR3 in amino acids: CASSLSRQGWTDF. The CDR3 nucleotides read TGTGCCAGCAGTTTATCGAGACAGGGGTGGACCGACTTT.

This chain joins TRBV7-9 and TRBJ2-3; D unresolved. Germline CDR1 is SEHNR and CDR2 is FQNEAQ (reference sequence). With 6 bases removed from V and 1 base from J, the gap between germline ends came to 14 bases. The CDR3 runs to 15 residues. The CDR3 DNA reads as TGTGCCAGCAGGCACGCCGCCGGCGGCACAGATACGCAGTATTTT. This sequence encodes CASRHAAGGTDTQYF.

The CDR3 nucleotides read TGTGCCAGCAGTTACCTTGGACAGGGCGGCTATGGCTACACCTTC. Residues: CASSYLGQGGYGYTF. This rearrangement joins TRBV6-5 to TRBJ1-2, with TRBD1 matching 8 bases. V was pared by 2 bases and J by 4 bases, with 6 bases of the junction left unmatched. Germline assignment: CDR1 MNHEY and CDR2 SVGAGI. The CDR3 extends over 15 amino acids.

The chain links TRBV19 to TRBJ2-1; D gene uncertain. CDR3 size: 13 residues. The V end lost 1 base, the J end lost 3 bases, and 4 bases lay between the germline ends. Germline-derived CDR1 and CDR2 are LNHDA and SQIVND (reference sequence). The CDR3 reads CASSIGHYNEQFF. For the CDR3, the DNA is TGTGCCAGTAGTATAGGTCACTACAATGAGCAGTTCTTC.

In DNA form, the CDR3 reads TGTGCCTGGAGTGAGGGCAGGGGCAAAAATGAGCAGTTCTTC. It is translated as CAWSEGRGKNEQFF. This chain joins TRBV30 and TRBJ2-1, with TRBD1 as a possible D gene (6 bases). The V end lost 1 base, the J end lost 7 bases, and 14 bases lay between the germline ends. From germline, CDR1 is GTSNPN and CDR2 SVGIG (reference sequence). CDR3 size: 14 residues. The full variable domain, completed using reference TRBV30 and TRBJ2-1, is SQTIHQWPATLVQPVGSPLSLECTVEGTSNPNLYWYRQAAGRGLQLLFYSVGIGQISSEVPQNLSASRPQDRQFILSSKKLLLSDSGFYLCAWSEGRGKNEQFFGPGTRLTVL.